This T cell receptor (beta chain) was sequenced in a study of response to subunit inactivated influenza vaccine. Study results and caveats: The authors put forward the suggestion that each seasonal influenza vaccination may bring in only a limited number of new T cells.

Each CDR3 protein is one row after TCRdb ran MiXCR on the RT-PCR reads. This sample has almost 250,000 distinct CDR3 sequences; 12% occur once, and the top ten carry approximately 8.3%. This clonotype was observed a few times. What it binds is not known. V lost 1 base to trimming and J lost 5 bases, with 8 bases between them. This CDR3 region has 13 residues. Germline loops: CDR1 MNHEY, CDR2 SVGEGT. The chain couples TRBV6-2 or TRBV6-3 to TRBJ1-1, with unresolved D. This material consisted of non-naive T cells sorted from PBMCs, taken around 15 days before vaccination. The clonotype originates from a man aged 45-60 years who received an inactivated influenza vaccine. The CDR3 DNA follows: TGTGCCAGCAGTTACTGGGGTGGAACTGAAGCTTTCTTT. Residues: CASSYWGGTEAFF.